A single sample gave rise to the 22 T cell receptor beta chains below, sequenced in a study of control samples from healthy donors and cancer patients. This table comes from immunoSEQ multiplex PCR, and its TCRdb copy is limited to in-frame clones, with some not included. The data contain about 83,000 clones, 91% of them seen just once; the ten biggest clones take up approximately 15%. Sequencing was done on a sample of blood. These TCRs come from a man between 50 and 59 years old in good health.

Concerning this clone itself: Other DNA sequences of this sample code for an identical CDR3. The chain is built from TRBV5-5 and TRBJ2-7; TRBD1 agrees at 8 bases. CDR1 and CDR2 (germline): SGHKS, YYEKEE (reference sequence). V lost 5 bases to trimming and J lost 4 bases; unmatched junction nucleotides: 5. The CDR3 is made up of 13 amino acids. The CDR3 DNA reads TGTGCCAGCAGTTGGGACAGGAGTTACGAGCAGTACTTC. Its protein product is CASSWDRSYEQYF.

This chain links TRBV6-6 with TRBJ1-1; 8 bases agree with TRBD1. The germline gives CDR1 MNHNY, CDR2 SVGAGI (reference sequence). Germline trimming cut 7 bases from V and 0 bases from J; bases unmatched to any gene: 4. The CDR3 has 14 amino acids. The CDR3 loop reads CASKGQALNTEAFF. In DNA, the CDR3 is TGTGCCAGCAAGGGACAGGCCCTGAACACTGAAGCTTTCTTT.

This clone appeared once. For the CDR3, the DNA is TGCGCCAGCAGCCCCTCGGACAGGGGCCAGCCCCAGCATTTT. Protein: CASSPSDRGQPQHF. The chain has TRBV4-3 and TRBJ1-5; 9 bases align to TRBD1. This CDR3 comprises 14 residues. After removal of 4 bases from V and 7 bases from J, the junction contained 5 bases not matched to a gene. The germline CDR1 and CDR2 sequences are LGHNA and YSLEER.

This chain joins TRBV15 and TRBJ1-2; D is perhaps TRBD1 (5 bases). V was pared by 5 bases and J by 8 bases, with 12 bases between. CDR1 is LNHNV and CDR2 is YYDKDF in the germline V gene (reference sequence). There are 12 residues in the CDR3. The CDR3 DNA is TGTGCCACCAGCGGCAGGGAAGGAGGCTACACCTTC. It is translated as CATSGREGGYTF. Variable domain in full (rest from reference TRBV15 and TRBJ1-2): DAMVIQNPRYQVTQFGKPVTLSCSQTLNHNVMYWYQQKSSQAPKLLFHYYDKDFNNEADTPDNFQSRRPNTSFCFLDIRSPGLGDTAMYLCATSGREGGYTFGSGTRLTVV.

V usage is TRBV24-1 and J usage is TRBJ1-2; TRBD1 matches at 7 bases. This CDR3 has 14 residues. The V gene end was trimmed by 1 base and the J gene end by 12 bases; junction bases not matched to a gene: 10. Germline CDR1 reads KGHDR; CDR2 reads SFDVKD. CDR3 sequence: CATSDFPKTGLDTF. As DNA, the CDR3 is TGTGCCACCAGTGATTTCCCTAAGACAGGGCTCGACACCTTC.

The chain carries TRBV24-1 and TRBJ1-5; 7 nucleotides align to TRBD1. The germline V gene encodes CDR1 KGHDR and CDR2 SFDVKD. After removal of 1 base from V and 1 base from J, the junction contained 3 bases not matched to a gene. The CDR3 sequence is 16 residues long. DNA for the CDR3: TGTGCCACCAGTGATTTTCAACAGGGGAGCAATCAGCCCCAGCATTTT. Its protein product is CATSDFQQGSNQPQHF.

This chain joins TRBV21-1 and TRBJ1-5; TRBD1 is the table's D call and was not checked against the DNA. TRBV21-1 is a documented pseudogene. This CDR3 spans 16 amino acids. The chain's CDR3 is CASSKALGTGRQPQHF. The CDR3 coding sequence is TGTGCCAGCAGCAAAGCGTTGGGGACAGGGAGGCAGCCCCAGCATTTT.

This chain joins TRBV10-2 and TRBJ1-3; no clear D. Trimming shortened V by 4 bases and J by 2 bases, and 15 bases separated the two germline ends. Germline-derived CDR1 and CDR2 are WSHSY and SAAADI. The CDR3 is made up of 16 amino acids. CDR3 residues: CASSVAGEFTGNTIYF. Here the CDR3 DNA reads TGCGCCAGCAGTGTAGCGGGAGAATTTACTGGAAACACCATATATTTT.

About this clone: Other DNA sequences in this specimen translate into the identical CDR3. CDR3 amino acids: CASSNDGHTEAFF. CDR3 coding DNA: TGTGCCAGCAGTAATGACGGACACACTGAAGCTTTCTTT. J is TRBJ1-1 and V is TRBV12-3 or TRBV12-4; D remains ambiguous. Trimming pared 5 bases from V and 3 bases from J, leaving 10 bases between. The CDR3 contains 13 residues.

The V and J genes are TRBV5-6 and TRBJ2-2; 11 bases align to TRBD2. Germline V CDR1 and CDR2: SGHDT, YYEEEE. Trimming at V came to 5 bases and at J to 4 bases, leaving 7 bases not matched to a gene. This CDR3 region has 16 residues. CDR3 sequence reads: CASSPIAGGATGELFF. The CDR3 nucleotides are TGTGCCAGCAGTCCTATAGCGGGGGGGGCCACCGGGGAGCTGTTTTTT.

The count of this clone is one. The J gene is TRBJ2-1, the V gene TRBV2; 10 bases fit TRBD2. The J segment lost 9 bases and the V segment lost 7 bases, leaving 12 bases of the junction unmatched. The germline V gene has CDR1 SNHLY and CDR2 FYNNEI. This CDR3 spans 15 amino acids. Written as DNA, the CDR3 is TGTGCCAGCACGACTTCACTAGCGGGGAGAGGTGAGCAGTTCTTC. It codes for CASTTSLAGRGEQFF.

The chain is built from TRBV7-2 and TRBJ2-5; 12 bases align to TRBD2. The CDR3 sequence is 19 residues long. The V and J ends lost 1 base and 8 bases, in that order; junction bases with no gene match: 17. Per germline, CDR1 SGHTA and CDR2 FQGNSA. The CDR3 DNA sequence: TGTGCCAGCAGCTTAGTTTCTAGCGGGGGGGCCTCCTATTATAATACCCAGTACTTC. This codes for CASSLVSSGGASYYNTQYF.

The CDR3 region has the DNA TGTGCCAGCAGCCGAGATAATAGGGAATCACCCCTCCACTTT. This sequence encodes CASSRDNRESPLHF. The genes are TRBV6-5 and TRBJ1-6; D is ambiguous. Germline V gene sequence: CDR1 MNHEY, CDR2 SVGAGI. The CDR3 sequence is 14 residues long. V shed 6 bases and J shed 10 bases, with 16 bases lying between them.

The rearrangement links TRBV10-3 to TRBJ1-2; TRBD1 might be the D (5 bases). Looked up from germline, CDR1 is ENHRY and CDR2 is SYGVKD. This CDR3 has 14 amino acids. Trimming cost V 6 bases and J 6 bases, with 17 bases left between them. The CDR3 coding sequence is TGTGCCATCAGGAGAGCCGGGACGGTGAATGGCTACACCTTC. Its protein product is CAIRRAGTVNGYTF.

This clone was observed a handful of times. This chain links TRBV20-1 with TRBJ2-7, with D possibly TRBD1 on 6 matching bases. V was clipped by 5 bases and J by 10 bases, with 15 bases between them. The germline CDR1 and CDR2 sequences are DFQATT and SNEGSKA (reference sequence). This CDR3 spans 11 amino acids. The CDR3, as DNA: TGCAGTGCTGCCGGGACATCTATACAGTACTTC. It codes for CSAAGTSIQYF.

The chain joins TRBV11-2 to TRBJ2-7; TRBD1 or TRBD2 may be the D gene (6 bases each). V was clipped by 5 bases and J by 5 bases, with 10 bases between them. The CDR3 consists of 12 residues. CDR1 SGHAT and CDR2 FQNNGV come from the germline V gene. The CDR3 protein is CASSPGGDEQYF. CDR3 coding DNA: TGTGCCAGCAGCCCCGGGGGCGACGAGCAGTACTTC.

This clone appeared once. This rearrangement joins TRBV10-3 to TRBJ2-7; TRBD1 matches at 9 bases. Germline V gene sequence: CDR1 ENHRY, CDR2 SYGVKD. The CDR3 has 14 amino acids. V was clipped by 8 bases and J by 6 bases; unmatched bases: 11. DNA for the CDR3: TGTGCCATCGGAGGGGGACAGGGTGGGAGCGAGCAGTACTTC. This codes for CAIGGGQGGSEQYF.

The chain employs TRBV5-5 and TRBJ1-2; D gene unclear. V lost 4 bases, J lost 4 bases, and 14 bases lay in between. The CDR3 covers 14 residues. CDR1 SGHKS and CDR2 YYEKEE come from the germline V gene (reference sequence). The CDR3 protein is CASSAGAGIYGYTF. The CDR3 DNA sequence: TGTGCCAGCAGCGCGGGAGCAGGCATCTATGGCTACACCTTC.

The chain has TRBV19 and TRBJ1-4; D unresolved. Trimming left V 6 bases short and J 8 bases short, with 16 bases between. The CDR3 is 14 amino acids. The germline V gene has CDR1 LNHDA and CDR2 SQIVND (reference sequence). The CDR3 region is CASSRGGVGEKLFF. The CDR3 DNA follows: TGTGCCAGTAGCAGAGGTGGGGTTGGAGAAAAACTGTTTTTT.

The rearrangement links TRBV14 to TRBJ2-2; the D is unclear. Trimming took off 4 bases at V and 7 bases at J, with 10 bases between the two ends. Germline lookup yields CDR1 SGHDN and CDR2 FVKESK. This CDR3 contains 13 residues. The CDR3 loop is CASSPHLDGELFF. The CDR3 DNA reads as TGTGCCAGCAGCCCCCACTTGGACGGGGAGCTGTTTTTT.

The chain has TRBV2 and TRBJ1-4; D is perhaps TRBD1 (5 bases). The length of the CDR3 is 13 residues. Germline CDR1 SNHLY, CDR2 FYNNEI. Trimming took 6 bases from V and 10 from J, leaving 15 bases between them. The CDR3 loop is CASRYSPGGKLFF. CDR3 nucleotides: TGTGCCAGCAGATACAGTCCCGGGGGAAAACTGTTTTTT. Using reference TRBV2 and TRBJ1-4 for the parts outside the CDR3, the full variable domain is EPEVTQTPSHQVTQMGQEVILRCVPISNHLYFYWYRQILGQKVEFLVSFYNNEISEKSEIFDDQFSVERPDGSNFTLKIRSTKLEDSAMYFCASRYSPGGKLFFGSGTQLSVL.

The chain couples TRBV6-5 to TRBJ2-7; tentative D call: TRBD1 (6 bases). The CDR3 has 16 residues. Germline assignment: CDR1 MNHEY and CDR2 SVGAGI. Trimming stripped 0 bases from V and 3 bases from J, with 15 bases between. DNA of the CDR3: TGTGCCAGCAGTTACTCTTACAGGGCCCAGGGCTACGAGCAGTACTTC. This gives the protein CASSYSYRAQGYEQYF.